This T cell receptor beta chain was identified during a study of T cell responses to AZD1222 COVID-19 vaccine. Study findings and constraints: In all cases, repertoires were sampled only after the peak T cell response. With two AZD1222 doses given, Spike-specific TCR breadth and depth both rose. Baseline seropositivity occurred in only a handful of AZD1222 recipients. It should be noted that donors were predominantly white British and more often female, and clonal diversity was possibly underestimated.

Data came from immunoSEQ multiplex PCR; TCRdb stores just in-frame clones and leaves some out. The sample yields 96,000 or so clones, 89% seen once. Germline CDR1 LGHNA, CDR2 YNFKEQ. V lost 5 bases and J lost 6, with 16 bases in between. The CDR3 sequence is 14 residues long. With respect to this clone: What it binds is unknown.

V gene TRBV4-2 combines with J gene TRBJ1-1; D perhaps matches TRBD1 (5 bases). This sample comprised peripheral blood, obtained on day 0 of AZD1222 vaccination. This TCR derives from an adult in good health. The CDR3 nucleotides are TGTGCCAGCAGCGAGACCGGGGCTAGGTCTGAAGCTTTCTTT. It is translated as CASSETGARSEAFF.